This TCR beta chain was retrieved from a study of graft-versus-host responses after intestinal transplantation. About the research overall: Induction with anti-thymocyte globulin, then tacrolimus and steroids for roughly 3 years, was given to all recipients.

General study results and limits: Patients with graft-donor T cell macrochimerism had high graft-versus-host to host-versus-graft clonal ratios in allografts. GvH clones occurred in recipient marrow; some first appeared in ileum or blood.

The protocol was immunoSEQ multiplex PCR, while the TCRdb copy is restricted to in-frame clones and leaves out a portion. The data contain around 110,000 clones, approximately 93% of them singletons. Comments on this clone: What it binds is not known.

The germline gives CDR1 SGHRS, CDR2 YFSETQ. This CDR3 has 17 amino acids. The V end lost 4 bases, the J end lost 3 bases, and 20 bases lay between the germline ends. The material was unstimulated CD8+ T cells sorted from spleen or lymph node cells, obtained before transplant. The chain uses TRBV5-1 and TRBJ2-1; D not resolved. This receptor was obtained from a human donor who was the organ donor for an intestinal transplant. DNA of the CDR3: TGCGCCAGCAGCCGATCTATTCATACCAGACTCTACAATGAGCAGTTCTTC. This encodes CASSRSIHTRLYNEQFF.